This T cell receptor (beta chain) derives from a study of blood T cell repertoires in COVID-19 (dated by TCRdb to 2018 to 2020). About the full investigation: The collaborator samples originated in the United States, Italy and Spain and spanned the acute and convalescent phases of COVID-19. The repertoires were released in a freely available public database intended as a resource for research on the immune response to SARS-CoV-2. Subjects who had been exposed to COVID-19, were actively infected with it, or had recovered from it provided the deeply sampled blood TCRbeta repertoires that made up the dataset. The material from the prospective study consisted of cDNA or gDNA derived from T cells, B-cell-depleted T cells, or PBMCs. HLA class I and class II types, where available, came from metadata supplied by the sample provider rather than from assay-based typing. Sample metadata almost always included a de-identified subject ID, COVID-19 status, age in years and sex. Samples were obtained from the ongoing ImmuneRACE study (first 160 participants) and from over 1,000 subjects provided by 6 global collaborators.

TCRbeta CDR3 regions were amplified from genomic DNA using the immunoSEQ Assay, a bias-controlled multiplex PCR. Under the source paper's analysis protocol: Nucleated cell counts per sample were estimated from amplification of reference gene primers within the assay. To quantify the absolute abundance of each unique TCRbeta CDR3 rearrangement, sequence reads were collapsed and filtered. For each sample, productive Simpson clonality was calculated as the square root of Simpson's diversity index across productive rearrangements. What TCRdb holds here is the immuneACCESS table cut down to in-frame rearrangements. Part of the clones is not present; checked against another copy, under half of the missing clones reflect an unresolved V gene, and the others are unexplained. V and J calls and clone size are as listed in that table; D and trimming were resolved from the DNA. This sample lists about 350,000 clones; about 93% were detected once. The ten largest account for less than 3.5% of the sample.

What the work shows at the level of the full study, not this receptor alone: The quantity of clinical and demographic metadata differed by source and by participant and was supplied without curation.

To note about this clone: Its antigen is unknown. No much larger clone is present one base from it, and per-base qualities are unavailable.

Another Seattle source contributed samples from volunteer blood donors who had recovered from COVID-19. Each collaborating institution followed its own protocols to collect whole blood in K2EDTA tubes. For TCRbeta analysis, collaborators shipped samples in one of three forms: frozen whole blood, isolated PBMCs, or DNA extracted from either of those sample types. The germline V end is reduced by 3 bases and the J end by 8 bases; junction bases left unmatched: 9. The CDR3 holds 16 amino acids from the cysteine to the phenylalanine. Only the CDR3 DNA stays, 48 bases, in frame from base 1. CDR1 and CDR2 are read off the germline V gene (reference sequence) as MNHEY and SMNVEV.

This TCR was sampled from a woman between 18 and 29 years old who had recovered from COVID-19. This receptor chain uses TRBV27 and TRBJ2-1, and 11 bases in between align with TRBD2. Sequences were obtained from peripheral blood. The DNA sequence is as follows: TGTGCCAGCAGTTTCCTACTAGCGGGAGTTAACGATGAGCAGTTCTTC. Translated, it gives CASSFLLAGVNDEQFF.